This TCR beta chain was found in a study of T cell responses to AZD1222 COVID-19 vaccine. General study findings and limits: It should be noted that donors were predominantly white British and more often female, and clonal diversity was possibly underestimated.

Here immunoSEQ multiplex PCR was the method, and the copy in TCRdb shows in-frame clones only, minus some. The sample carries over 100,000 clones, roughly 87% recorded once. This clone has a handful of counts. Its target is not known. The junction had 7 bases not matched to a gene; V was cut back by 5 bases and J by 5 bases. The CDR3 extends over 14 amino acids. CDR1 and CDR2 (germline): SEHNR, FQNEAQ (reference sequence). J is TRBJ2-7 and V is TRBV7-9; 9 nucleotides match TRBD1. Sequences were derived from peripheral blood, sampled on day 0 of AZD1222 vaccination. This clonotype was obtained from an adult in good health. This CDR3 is CASSPPGQGHEQYF. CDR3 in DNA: TGTGCCAGCAGCCCACCGGGACAGGGCCACGAGCAGTACTTC.